This T cell receptor beta chain was sequenced in a study of blood T cell repertoires in COVID-19. Study information: Whether acute or convalescent, the COVID-19 samples came from the United States, Italy and Spain.

The length of the CDR3 is 14 residues. Germline V gene lookup returns CDR1 MNHNS and CDR2 SASEGT. The germline V and J ends were trimmed by 2 bases and 3 bases, with 10 bases remaining between them. Original handling: Researchers report that nucleated cell counts were estimated from reference gene primer amplification. Generated by immunoSEQ multiplex PCR, the TCRdb table keeps only in-frame clones and is missing some. V, J and clone size are those of that table, while D and trimming were read from the DNA. The sample lists roughly 28,000 clones; 88% were seen once. The count of this clone is one. Sequencing used peripheral blood. This receptor was identified in a woman aged 45-60 years with active COVID-19. The chain joins TRBV6-1 to TRBJ1-2; possibly TRBD1 for D (5 bases). CDR3 bases: TGTGCCAGCAGTGAATTGGAGGGGTACTATGGCTACACCTTC. Protein: CASSELEGYYGYTF.